This TCR beta chain was recorded in a study of cytomegalovirus exposure and HLA in healthy donors. Trimming removed 2 bases from V and 0 bases from J, with 7 bases in between. Looked up from germline, CDR1 is LNHNV and CDR2 is YYDKDF (reference sequence). This CDR3 has 15 amino acids. PCR involved 60 Vbeta and 13 Jbeta primers. Method: immunoSEQ multiplex PCR; TCRdb's copy keeps in-frame clones and lacks some. This sample contains about 150,000 clones. Notes on the study in general: A later analysis appeared to link common viral pathogens to several of the most significant clusters. Previously analyzed data showed that most TCR beta V segments were productive at a frequency of about 90% or about 30%. In vitro assays verified that a few CMV-associated chains recognized CMV antigens specifically.

As to this clone: Its antigen is not known.

Source material: PBMCs. The V and J genes are TRBV15 and TRBJ1-4; no clear D gene. The source is a man aged 25-40 years in good health and CMV-seronegative. CDR3 bases: TGTGCCACCAGCAGACGGTCTACAACTAATGAAAAACTGTTTTTT. It yields the protein CATSRRSTTNEKLFF.